Presented here are 22 T cell receptor beta chains from one specimen sequenced in a study of T cells in Graves' hyperthyroidism and ophthalmopathy. The source material, RNA transcripts, was used to amplify TCR beta CDR3 regions. In the first-round RT-PCR of the TCR CDR3, the HTBI primer set was used. TCRdb re-called the multiplex PCR reads through MiXCR, storing one row per CDR3 protein. The data show about 200,000 distinct CDR3 sequences, less than 20% seen once. The specimen sequenced was blood. The receptors here all came from a woman in her 50s with Graves' hyperthyroidism.

This clonotype has ten or more counts. This chain joins TRBV20-1 and TRBJ1-2; 9 bases are shared with TRBD1. This CDR3 has 11 residues. Germline CDR1 is DFQATT and CDR2 is SNEGSKA (reference sequence). The CDR3 region is CRSGTGSGYTF. CDR3 coding DNA: TGCAGATCCGGGACAGGGTCTGGCTACACCTTC.

This clonotype was detected a few times. The gene calls are TRBV4-1 and TRBJ2-7; D is unclear. V was trimmed by 3 bases and J by 0 bases, leaving 18 bases between them. The CDR3 has 17 residues. Germline CDR1 reads MGHRA; CDR2 reads YSYEKL. The CDR3 sequence: CASSHSIDVFSSYEQYF. DNA for the CDR3: TGCGCCAGCAGCCACTCGATAGACGTTTTTAGCTCCTACGAGCAGTACTTC.

V is TRBV20-1 and J is TRBJ2-3; 9 bases are a match to TRBD2. The CDR3 runs 16 residues. The trim removed 0 bases at V and 2 bases at J, leaving 6 bases unmatched. Germline CDR1 DFQATT, CDR2 SNEGSKA (reference sequence). For the CDR3, the DNA is TGCAGTGCTAGAGATGAGCGGGAGGTTTACACAGATACGCAGTATTTT. Amino acid sequence: CSARDEREVYTDTQYF.

This clonotype was seen at least ten times. V is TRBV10-1 and J is TRBJ2-7; D unresolved. The CDR3 length is 13 residues. CDR1 is WNHNN, CDR2 SYGVQD, per germline (reference sequence). V lost 7 bases to trimming and J lost 6 bases, with 16 bases between them. The CDR3 coding sequence is TGCGCCAGCACCCGAGACGTTTCAACCGAGCAGTACTTC. Protein sequence: CASTRDVSTEQYF.

The chain links TRBV19 to TRBJ2-7; D perhaps matches TRBD2 (6 bases). The germline V gene encodes CDR1 LNHDA and CDR2 SQIVND (reference sequence). Trimming removed 3 bases from V and 3 bases from J, with 6 bases in between. This CDR3 has 12 amino acids. CDR3 sequence: CASSISGYEQYF. Here the CDR3 DNA reads TGTGCCAGTAGTATTAGCGGCTACGAGCAGTACTTC.

This clonotype came up many times. This chain connects TRBV2 to TRBJ1-2; D is uncertain. Germline CDR1 reads SNHLY; CDR2 reads FYNNEI. The CDR3 sequence is 13 residues long. V lost 4 bases to trimming and J lost 8 bases, with 14 bases between them. The CDR3 DNA is TGTGCCAGCAGTGGTGCGGCCATGGGGGGCTACACCTTC. Its translation is CASSGAAMGGYTF.

The table lists this clonotype with a few counts. J is TRBJ2-5 and V is TRBV4-1; 7 nucleotides agree with TRBD1. The J segment lost 4 bases and the V segment lost 2 bases, leaving 7 bases of the junction unmatched. Germline V gene sequence: CDR1 MGHRA, CDR2 YSYEKL. The CDR3 length is 15 residues. The CDR3 nucleotides read TGCGCCAGCAGCCAACCCGGACAGGTTGGAGAGACCCAGTACTTC. Translated, it gives CASSQPGQVGETQYF.

This clonotype was recorded many times. The chain is built from TRBV12-3 or TRBV12-4 and TRBJ2-5; D gene unclear. V lost 7 bases and J lost 5, with 14 bases in between. The CDR3 is made up of 13 amino acids. CDR3 residues: CASTTPMGETQYF. DNA for the CDR3: TGTGCCAGCACGACTCCGATGGGCGAGACCCAGTACTTC.

This clonotype occurred many times. V gene TRBV6-4 combines with J gene TRBJ1-1; TRBD1 is a possible D gene (5 bases). Trimming left V 2 bases short and J 7 bases short, with 11 bases between. Germline CDR1 is MRHNA and CDR2 is SNTAGT. The CDR3 has 13 residues. The CDR3 region has the DNA TGTGCCAGCAGTGACGAGGGTAGGGGTGAAGCTTTCTTT. It translates to CASSDEGRGEAFF.

This clonotype was seen at least ten times. The rearrangement uses TRBV3-1 and TRBJ1-4; 7 bases line up with TRBD1. The CDR3 covers 17 residues. The V and J ends lost 4 bases and 7 bases, in that order; junction bases with no gene match: 15. The germline CDR1 and CDR2 sequences are LGHDT and YNNKEL (reference sequence). The DNA of the CDR3 is TGTGCCAGCAGCCGAGGGACAGAAACCAGTTTGGCTGAAAAACTGTTTTTT. This codes for CASSRGTETSLAEKLFF.

Many counts were recorded for this clonotype. CDR3 loop: CASSLSTGGTEAFF. CDR3 coding DNA: TGTGCCAGCAGTCTATCGACAGGGGGTACTGAAGCTTTCTTT. This chain joins TRBV12-3 or TRBV12-4 and TRBJ1-1; 9 bases map to TRBD1. J gave up 5 bases and V 5 bases, and 6 bases lay outside the gene matches. The CDR3 is made up of 14 amino acids.

The V and J genes are TRBV15 and TRBJ1-2, with 10 bases fitting TRBD1. CDR3 size: 17 residues. The V gene's germline CDR1 is LNHNV and CDR2 YYDKDF (reference sequence). V lost 1 base and J lost 6; bases outside the gene matches: 11. The CDR3 nucleotides read TGTGCCACCAGCAGAGTCCCGGGACAGGGGCTGGGGGATGGCTACACCTTC. Translating gives CATSRVPGQGLGDGYTF.

Turning to this clonotype: One base away lies a much larger clone, so this may be a sequencing read error. No DNA is shown, since the ends of the CDR3 on it are uncertain; the CDR3 is the one TCRdb lists. V gene TRBV7-2 combines with J gene TRBJ2-2; whether TRBD2, the table's D call, matches the DNA was not checked. From germline, CDR1 is SGHTA and CDR2 FQGNSA. Both ends counted, the CDR3 spans 15 residues. CDR3 region: CASSFASGSPGELVF.

The chain employs TRBV5-1 and TRBJ2-5, with TRBD1 matching over 7 bases. V gave up 3 bases and J gave up 3 bases; unmatched junction bases: 5. This CDR3 spans 14 amino acids. The germline V gene encodes CDR1 SGHRS and CDR2 YFSETQ. CDR3 loop: CASSSGDSKETQYF. In nucleotides, the CDR3 is TGCGCCAGCAGCTCCGGGGACAGCAAAGAGACCCAGTACTTC.

The CDR3 here is CASSLGITSTGELFF. CDR3 nucleotides: TGTGCCAGCAGCTTGGGAATCACGAGCACCGGGGAGCTGTTTTTT. The genes are TRBV7-3 and TRBJ2-2; D is ambiguous. The CDR3 has 15 amino acids. V gave up 3 bases and J gave up 4 bases, with 12 bases separating them. Germline values: CDR1 SGHTA, CDR2 FQGTGA.

A word on this clonotype: A much larger clone is a single base away; this may be a read error. The chain is built from TRBV27 and TRBJ1-1; the match to TRBD1 covers 7 bases. The CDR3 consists of 13 residues. Germline V gene data show CDR1 as MNHEY and CDR2 as SMNVEV (reference sequence). J was trimmed by 7 bases and V by 2 bases; bases with no gene match: 4. CDR3 in amino acids: CASSLDRVSEAFF. Written as DNA, the CDR3 is TGTGCCAGCAGTTTAGACAGGGTCAGTGAAGCTTTCTTT.

This clonotype was seen ten or more times. The rearrangement links TRBV24-1 to TRBJ2-5; 10 nucleotides match TRBD1. V dropped 6 bases and J dropped 5; count of bases not matched to a gene: 8. This CDR3 spans 15 amino acids. Per germline, CDR1 KGHDR and CDR2 SFDVKD. The CDR3 loop is CATSYGTGVGETQYF. As DNA, the CDR3 is TGTGCCACCAGTTATGGGACAGGGGTAGGTGAGACCCAGTACTTC.

This clonotype was seen repeatedly, ten times or more. The chain links TRBV7-6 to TRBJ2-7; tentatively, D is TRBD1 (5 bases). Per the germline V gene, CDR1 is SGHVS and CDR2 is FNYEAQ. The CDR3 consists of 14 residues. V lost 2 bases and J lost 5, with 13 bases in between. In nucleotides, the CDR3 is TGTGCCAGCAGCTTAAGACAGCTCAGGGACGAGCAGTACTTC. Translating it yields CASSLRQLRDEQYF.

This clonotype was seen repeatedly, ten times or more. This chain uses TRBV14 with TRBJ2-7; D is uncertain. This CDR3 region has 13 residues. CDR1 is SGHDN, CDR2 FVKESK, per germline. The V end was cut by 4 bases, the J end by 2 bases, with 9 bases between. The CDR3 is CASSPSGPYEQYF. As DNA, the CDR3 is TGTGCCAGCAGCCCGTCCGGTCCCTACGAGCAGTACTTC.

The chain recombines TRBV4-1 with TRBJ1-5, with D maybe TRBD1 (5 bases). From germline, CDR1 is MGHRA and CDR2 YSYEKL. V lost 0 bases, J lost 3 bases, and 9 bases lay in between. This CDR3 comprises 15 residues. The CDR3: CASSQDGGANQPQHF. The CDR3 DNA sequence: TGCGCCAGCAGCCAAGACGGAGGGGCCAATCAGCCCCAGCATTTT.

This clonotype came up many times. This chain joins TRBV30 and TRBJ2-5; 9 positions match TRBD1. Germline V lookup: CDR1 GTSNPN, CDR2 SVGIG (reference sequence). CDR3 length equals 13 residues. With V trimmed by 7 bases and J by 3 bases, 6 bases remained unmatched. CDR3 sequence reads: CASVRTGEETQYF. In nucleotides, the CDR3 is TGTGCCTCCGTTCGGACAGGGGAAGAGACCCAGTACTTC.

This clonotype was seen at least ten times. The chain carries TRBV5-1 and TRBJ2-7, with 8 bases fitting TRBD2. This CDR3 spans 15 amino acids. CDR1 is SGHRS, CDR2 YFSETQ, per germline. V gave up 2 bases and J gave up 6 bases; unmatched junction bases: 10. In DNA form, the CDR3 reads TGCGCCAGCAGCTTAGGGGGACTAGTAAGTTCCGAGCAGTACTTC. Protein: CASSLGGLVSSEQYF.